The present T cell receptor (beta chain) was sequenced within a study of T cell changes during pregnancy in multiple sclerosis. TCRdb keeps only in-frame clones here, not all; method: immunoSEQ multiplex PCR. The sample shows under 75,000 clones, around nine tenths of them seen only once. V lost 3 bases, J lost 5 bases, and 8 bases stayed unmatched. CDR1 and CDR2 (germline): SGDLS, YYNGEE. This CDR3 has 16 amino acids. The receptor comes from a female donor in good health, enrolled as a control in a pregnancy study. The chain couples TRBV9 to TRBJ1-6; 7 nucleotides line up with TRBD1. This material consisted of peripheral blood, taken in the third trimester of pregnancy. CDR3 sequence: CASSAQGPLDNSPLHF. The CDR3 DNA reads TGTGCCAGCAGCGCACAGGGGCCCTTAGATAATTCACCCCTCCACTTT.